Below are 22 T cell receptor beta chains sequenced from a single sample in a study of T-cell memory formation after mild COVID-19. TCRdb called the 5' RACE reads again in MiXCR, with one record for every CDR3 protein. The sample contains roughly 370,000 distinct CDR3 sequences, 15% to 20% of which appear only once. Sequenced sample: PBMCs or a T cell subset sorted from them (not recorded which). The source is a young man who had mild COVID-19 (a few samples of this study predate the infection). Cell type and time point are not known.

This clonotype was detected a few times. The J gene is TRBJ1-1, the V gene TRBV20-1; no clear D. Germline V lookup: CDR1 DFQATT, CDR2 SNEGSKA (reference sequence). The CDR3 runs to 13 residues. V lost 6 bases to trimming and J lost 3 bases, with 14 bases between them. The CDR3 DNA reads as TGCAGTGCCAAGGGAGGGTATTACACTGAAGCTTTCTTT. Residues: CSAKGGYYTEAFF.

The CDR3 region is CASSLLGRATFF. In DNA, the CDR3 is TGTGCCAGCAGCTTATTGGGCAGGGCCACTTTCTTT. The rearrangement joins TRBV7-9 to TRBJ1-1, with D perhaps TRBD1 (5 bases). V was pared by 2 bases and J by 12 bases, with 13 bases between. Germline V gene data show CDR1 as SEHNR and CDR2 as FQNEAQ (reference sequence). The CDR3 covers 12 residues.

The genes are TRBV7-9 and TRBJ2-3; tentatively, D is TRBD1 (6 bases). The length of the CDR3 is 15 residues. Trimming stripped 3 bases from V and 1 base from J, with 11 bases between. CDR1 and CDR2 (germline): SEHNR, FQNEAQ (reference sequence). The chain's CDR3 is CASSFMGAGTDTQYF. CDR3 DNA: TGTGCCAGCAGCTTTATGGGGGCCGGCACAGATACGCAGTATTTT.

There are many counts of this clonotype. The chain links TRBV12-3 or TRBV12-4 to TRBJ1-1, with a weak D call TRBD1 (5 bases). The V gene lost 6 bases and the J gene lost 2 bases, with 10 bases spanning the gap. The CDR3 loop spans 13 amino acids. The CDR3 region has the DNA TGTGCCAGCAGCTTTGGGGCAAACACTGAAGCTTTCTTT. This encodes CASSFGANTEAFF.

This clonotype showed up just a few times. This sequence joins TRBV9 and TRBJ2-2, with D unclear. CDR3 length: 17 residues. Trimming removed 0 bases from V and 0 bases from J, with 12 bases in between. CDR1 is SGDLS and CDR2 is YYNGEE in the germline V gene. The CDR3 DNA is TGTGCCAGCAGCGTAGCTGACGGCAGACCGAACACCGGGGAGCTGTTTTTT. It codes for CASSVADGRPNTGELFF.

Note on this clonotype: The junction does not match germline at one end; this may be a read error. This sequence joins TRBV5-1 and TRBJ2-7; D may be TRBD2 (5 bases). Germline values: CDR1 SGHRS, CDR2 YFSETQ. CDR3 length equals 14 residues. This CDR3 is CASTLRASSHEQYF. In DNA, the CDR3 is TGCGCCAGCACCCTACGGGCTAGCTCCCACGAGCAGTACTTC.

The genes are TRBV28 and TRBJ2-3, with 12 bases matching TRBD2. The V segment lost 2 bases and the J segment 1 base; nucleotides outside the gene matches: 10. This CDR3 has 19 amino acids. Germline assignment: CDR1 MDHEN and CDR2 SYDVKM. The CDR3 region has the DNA TGTGCCAGCAGTTTAGCCCTGCTAGCGGGGGGGCCGGGCACAGATACGCAGTATTTT. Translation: CASSLALLAGGPGTDTQYF.

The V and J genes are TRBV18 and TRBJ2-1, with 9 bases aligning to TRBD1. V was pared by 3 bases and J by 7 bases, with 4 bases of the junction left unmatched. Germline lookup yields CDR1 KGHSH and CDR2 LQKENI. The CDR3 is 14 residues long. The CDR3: CASSPGQGRNEQFF. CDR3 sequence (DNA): TGTGCCAGCTCACCGGGACAGGGTAGAAATGAGCAGTTCTTC.

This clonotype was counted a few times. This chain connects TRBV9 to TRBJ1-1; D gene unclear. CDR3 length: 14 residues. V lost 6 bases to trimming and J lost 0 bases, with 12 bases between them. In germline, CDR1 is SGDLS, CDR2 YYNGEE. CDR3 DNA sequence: TGTGCCAGCACCGTCTCAGTAGTGAACACTGAAGCTTTCTTT. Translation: CASTVSVVNTEAFF.

The DNA for the CDR3 is TGCAGTGCCATGACCGGGACTAGCGGGGACAAAGAGACCCAGTACTTC. Translated, it gives CSAMTGTSGDKETQYF. The genes are TRBV20-1 and TRBJ2-5; TRBD2 aligns across 13 bases. J was trimmed by 3 bases and V by 6 bases; bases with no gene match: 10. The CDR3 length is 16 residues. Germline loops: CDR1 DFQATT, CDR2 SNEGSKA (reference sequence).

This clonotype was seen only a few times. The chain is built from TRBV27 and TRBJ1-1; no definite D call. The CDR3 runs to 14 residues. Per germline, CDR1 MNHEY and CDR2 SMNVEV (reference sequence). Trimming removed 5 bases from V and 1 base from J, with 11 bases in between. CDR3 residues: CASSPQTENTEAFF. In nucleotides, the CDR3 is TGTGCCAGCAGTCCCCAGACGGAGAACACTGAAGCTTTCTTT.

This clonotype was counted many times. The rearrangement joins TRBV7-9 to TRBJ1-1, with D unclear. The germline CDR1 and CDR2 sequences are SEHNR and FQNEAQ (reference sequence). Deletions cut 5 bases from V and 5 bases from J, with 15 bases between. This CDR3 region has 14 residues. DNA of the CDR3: TGTGCCAGCAGCCGTGCCCAAGCGGAAACTGAAGCTTTCTTT. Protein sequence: CASSRAQAETEAFF.

CDR3: CSVEDWGWSTDTQYF. CDR3 DNA sequence: TGCAGCGTTGAAGATTGGGGGTGGAGCACAGATACGCAGTATTTT. This rearrangement joins TRBV29-1 to TRBJ2-3, with D tentatively TRBD1 or TRBD2 (5 bases each). The ends were cut back, 0 bases at V and 0 bases at J, with 10 bases in the middle. The CDR3 is 15 amino acids. Germline-derived CDR1 and CDR2 are SQVTM and ANQGSEA.

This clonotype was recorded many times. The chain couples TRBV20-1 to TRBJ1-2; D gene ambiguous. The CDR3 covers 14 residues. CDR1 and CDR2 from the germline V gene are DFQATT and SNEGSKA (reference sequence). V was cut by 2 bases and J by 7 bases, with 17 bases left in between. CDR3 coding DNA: TGCAGTGCTAGACCAGCGGACGGCCTCGGTGGCTACACCTTC. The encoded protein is CSARPADGLGGYTF.

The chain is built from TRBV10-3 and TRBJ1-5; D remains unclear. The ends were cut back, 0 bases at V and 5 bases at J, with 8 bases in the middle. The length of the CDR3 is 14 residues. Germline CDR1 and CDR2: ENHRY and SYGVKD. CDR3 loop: CAISESVSDQPQHF. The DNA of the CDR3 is TGTGCCATCAGTGAGTCGGTCTCAGATCAGCCCCAGCATTTT.

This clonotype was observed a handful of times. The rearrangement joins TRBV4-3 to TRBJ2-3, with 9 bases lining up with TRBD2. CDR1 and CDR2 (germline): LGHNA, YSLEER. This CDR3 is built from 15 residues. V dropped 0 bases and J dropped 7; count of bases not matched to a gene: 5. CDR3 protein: CASSQDSLAGNTQYF. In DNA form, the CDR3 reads TGCGCCAGCAGCCAAGATTCCCTAGCGGGGAATACGCAGTATTTT.

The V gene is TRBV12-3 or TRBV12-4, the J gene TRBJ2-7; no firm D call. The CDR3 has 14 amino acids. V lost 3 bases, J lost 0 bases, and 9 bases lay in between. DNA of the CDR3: TGTGCCAGCAGTTTCAACCGAAACTCCTACGAGCAGTACTTC. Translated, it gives CASSFNRNSYEQYF.

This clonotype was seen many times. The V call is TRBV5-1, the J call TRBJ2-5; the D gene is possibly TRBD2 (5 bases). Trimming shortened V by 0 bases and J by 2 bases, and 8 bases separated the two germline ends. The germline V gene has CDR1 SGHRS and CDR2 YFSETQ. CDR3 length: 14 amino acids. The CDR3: CASSLERLQETQYF. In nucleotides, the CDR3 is TGCGCCAGCAGCTTGGAACGACTACAAGAGACCCAGTACTTC.

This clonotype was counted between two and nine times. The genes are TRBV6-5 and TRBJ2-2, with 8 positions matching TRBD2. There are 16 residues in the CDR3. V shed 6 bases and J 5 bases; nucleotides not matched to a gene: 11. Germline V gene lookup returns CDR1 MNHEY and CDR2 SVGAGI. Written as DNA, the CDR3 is TGTGCCAGCAGGGAATCCAGCGGGGGCGATACCGGGGAGCTGTTTTTT. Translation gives CASRESSGGDTGELFF.

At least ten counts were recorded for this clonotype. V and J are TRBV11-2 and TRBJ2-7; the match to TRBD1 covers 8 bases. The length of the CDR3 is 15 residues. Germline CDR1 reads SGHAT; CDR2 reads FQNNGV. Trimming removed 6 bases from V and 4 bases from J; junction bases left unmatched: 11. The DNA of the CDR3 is TGTGCCAGCAGGGACGCGAGGACAGGGAATTACGAGCAGTACTTC. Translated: CASRDARTGNYEQYF.

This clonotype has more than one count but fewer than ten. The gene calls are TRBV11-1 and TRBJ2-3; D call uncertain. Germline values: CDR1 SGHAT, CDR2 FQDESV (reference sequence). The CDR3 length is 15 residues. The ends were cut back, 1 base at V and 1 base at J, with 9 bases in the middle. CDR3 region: CASSLGLVGTDTQYF. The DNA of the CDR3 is TGTGCCAGCAGCTTAGGGCTAGTCGGCACAGATACGCAGTATTTT.

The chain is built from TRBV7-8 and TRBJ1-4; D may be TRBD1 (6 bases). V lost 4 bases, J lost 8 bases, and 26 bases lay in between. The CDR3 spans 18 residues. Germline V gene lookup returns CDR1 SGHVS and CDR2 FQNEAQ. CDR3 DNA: TGTGCCAGCAGCTCAAAGCCTACCACGGGGGGGGCACGCGAAAAACTGTTTTTT. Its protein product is CASSSKPTTGGAREKLFF.